The entry below gives a single TCR beta chain sequence along with its context. From germline, CDR1 is MDHEN and CDR2 SYDVKM. CDR3 length equals 17 residues. Trimming cost V 4 bases and J 4 bases; bases outside gene matches: 11. Generated by immunoSEQ multiplex PCR, the TCRdb table keeps only in-frame clones and is missing some. The repertoire includes around 130,000 clones, about four fifths of them detected once, and 18% sits in the top ten. This sample was included in a study of blood T cell repertoires in COVID-19. On the study more broadly: Samples representing acute and convalescent COVID-19 were sourced from the United States, Italy and Spain.

Sequencing used PBMCs or T cells enriched from blood (not recorded which). The chain uses TRBV28 and TRBJ1-5, with 9 positions matching TRBD1. This receptor was taken from a man aged 25 to 45 who had recovered from COVID-19. In nucleotides, the CDR3 is TGTGCCAGCAGTTCACCTACCGGGACAGGGAGAAATCAGCCCCAGCATTTT. This encodes CASSSPTGTGRNQPQHF.